This T cell receptor beta chain emerged from a study of shared T cell receptors in the human thymus (dated by TCRdb to the early 2020s). Concerning the study at large: The study investigated the way shared, self-reactive T-cell receptor alpha chains are produced in the human thymus.

As regards this clone: The specificity of this receptor is unknown. Per-base quality was not reported, and no clone a single base away is much larger than it.

Libraries were prepared through the immunoSEQ multiplex PCR assay. Sourced from immuneACCESS, this table was stored by TCRdb with only in-frame sequences that have V and J called. A share of the clones is absent; for the studies checked, an unresolved V gene accounts for under half, and the remainder has no known explanation. Present in this sample are 700,000 to 750,000 clones, around 85% of which were seen just once. The ten largest clones represent roughly 0.01% of the sample. These data were also reused for a study on human thymus T cells. As the second paper documents: Immunologically healthy infants undergoing open corrective cardiac surgery for congenital heart defects in Finland were used as donors. Thymus tissue was obtained as surgical resects removed during corrective cardiac surgery. Both the thymic and the peripheral blood repertoires appeared to show biased V and J gene segment usage. The related research reported highly overlapping thymic TCR repertoires among unrelated individuals. The study described the TCR alpha and beta repertoires in about eight infant thymus samples and a few matching peripheral blood samples. Donor ages ranged from roughly 6 to 250 days, and the cohort comprised five to seven male and a couple of female infants. After being mechanically released from the tissue, thymocytes were kept at -70 degrees C in pellets of about 9-34 million cells. Genomic DNA was extracted from frozen cell pellets with a QIAsymphony instrument. Using the immunoSEQ multiplex PCR assay, the TCRB and TCRAD loci were amplified from a standardized quantity of quality-controlled genomic DNA. The amplicons spanned the V(D)J region and were long enough to cover the CDR3 and allow V and J genes to be identified. The commercial immunoSEQ service was used to sequence amplicons on an Illumina platform. Primer bias and sequencing errors were corrected as previously described, and TCRAD and TCRB definitions were based on the IMGT database. The repertoires were analysed using immunoSEQ Analyzer 3.0 and VDJTools for basic statistics, V/J segment usage, diversity estimates, rarefaction and pairwise overlap. Diversity was estimated using the Chao1, ChaoE, Efron-Thisted, Shannon and inverse Simpson indices, and was also estimated on datasets down-sampled to the size of the smallest sample. Repertoire overlap was assessed by strict matching of CDR3 nucleotide sequence, V gene and J gene, and clustering was done by Jaccard-based multidimensional scaling. On average, roughly 800,000 unique TCRB clonotypes were obtained from thymus samples, compared with around 78,000 from blood samples.

Sequenced material: thymocytes. The sequence derives from a girl under three years old with a congenital heart defect. Donor details come from another sample of the same person, matched by shared clones.

This receptor has the CDR3 CASLGQGNTGELFF. In nucleotide form, the sequence is TGCGCCAGCTTGGGACAGGGAAACACCGGGGAGCTGTTTTTT. In this chain, TRBV5-1 is recombined with TRBJ2-2; TRBD1 fits 9 bases in the junction. Per the germline V gene, SGHRS is the CDR1 and YFSETQ is the CDR2. Reading from cysteine to phenylalanine, the CDR3 counts 14 amino acids. Only CDR3 DNA remains: 42 bases, in frame from the first base. Compared with germline, V lacks 7 bases and J lacks 2 bases; bases without a gene match: 3.